Listed below are T cell receptor beta chains from one sample, sequenced in a study of blood T cell repertoires in COVID-19. The method was immunoSEQ multiplex PCR; TCRdb's version includes in-frame clones alone and lacks a portion of them. Seen here are 150,000 to 200,000 clones, just over 85% observed once, and the top ten hold approximately 9%. The sequenced material came from PBMCs or T cells enriched from blood (not recorded which). Receptors were obtained from a woman between 18 and 30 years old who had recovered from COVID-19. CDR3s include the opening cysteine and the closing phenylalanine or tryptophan. A D gene is named only where the DNA matches it firmly. Some rows have no size entry. The others give once, few or many, or a class for an expanded clone.

TRBJ2-2	few	TRBD1	14	TRBV7-9	TGTGCCAGCAGCGCTACAGGGGGCACCGGGGAGCTGTTTTTT	CASSATGGTGELFF
TRBJ2-1	NA	NA	16	TRBV4-3	TGCGCCAGCAGCCAAGAGGGGGGAAGCTCCTACAATGAGCAGTTCTTC	CASSQEGGSSYNEQFF
TRBJ1-2	few	NA	15	TRBV3-1/TRBV3-2	TGTGCCAGCAGCCCCCAAGCCCAGGCCGACTATGGCTACACCTTC	CASSPQAQADYGYTF
TRBJ2-7	NA	TRBD1	14	TRBV30	TGTGCCTGGAGGATCAGACAGGGAACCTACGAGCAGTACTTC	CAWRIRQGTYEQYF
TRBJ1-2	NA	NA	17	TRBV5-8	TGTGCCAGCAGCTTCGGGACGGGACACTCATTACACTATGGCTACACCTTC	CASSFGTGHSLHYGYTF
TRBJ2-1	NA	TRBD2	14	TRBV9	TGTGCCAGCGCTACTAGCGGACACTACAATGAGCAGTTCTTC	CASATSGHYNEQFF
TRBJ1-2	NA	NA	11	TRBV6-5	TGTGCCAGCAGTTACGGACACGGCTACACCTTC	CASSYGHGYTF
TRBJ2-1	NA	TRBD1	15	TRBV6-5	TGTGCCAGCAGTTACTCCGAGACAGGGTTGGGTGAGCAGTTCTTC	CASSYSETGLGEQFF
TRBJ2-3	NA	NA	16	TRBV19	TGTGCCAGTAGTATAGGGCGGCGTACTAGCACAGATACGCAGTATTTT	CASSIGRRTSTDTQYF
TRBJ2-7	many	TRBD2	19	TRBV28	TGTGCCAGCAGTCCCAGTACCCTTCCGGGAGGGTCTTTATCCTACGAGCAGTACTTC	CASSPSTLPGGSLSYEQYF
TRBJ1-2	NA	TRBD1	15	TRBV25-1	TGTGCCAGCAGTGAATTCGGGGGACAGGCCTATGGCTACACCTTC	CASSEFGGQAYGYTF
TRBJ1-2	NA	NA	17	TRBV7-9	TGTGCCAGCAGCCAAACACTGATCGACCTAGCTAACTATGGCTACACCTTC	CASSQTLIDLANYGYTF
TRBJ1-5	once	TRBD1	16	TRBV10-3	TGTGCCACCGGCCCCGGGACAGGCAACTCCAATCAGCCCCAGCATTTT	CATGPGTGNSNQPQHF
TRBJ2-1	NA	NA	11	TRBV12-3/TRBV12-4	TGTGCCAGCTGCTATTACAATGAGCAGTTCTTC	CASCYYNEQFF
TRBJ2-7	NA	TRBD1	14	TRBV6-5	TGTGCCAGCCTGGGGACAGGAGGTTCTCGGGAGCAGTACTTC	CASLGTGGSREQYF
TRBJ2-2	NA	NA	17	TRBV6-1	TGTGCCAGCAGTGAAGCGATCTGGACCCGAGGGACCGGGGAGCTGTTTTTT	CASSEAIWTRGTGELFF
TRBJ1-5	NA	NA	17	TRBV28	TGTGCCAGCAGTTTATCGGAGGAGAGGGTGTTAGGGCAGCCCCAGCATTTT	CASSLSEERVLGQPQHF
TRBJ1-1	NA	TRBD1	14	TRBV5-8	TGTGCCAGCAGCTTTCGCCTGGACAGGGCTGAAGCTTTCTTT	CASSFRLDRAEAFF
TRBJ2-5	NA	TRBD2	18	TRBV11-2	TGTGCCAGCAGCACAACCGACCCACTAGCGGGTGCCCAAGAGACCCAGTACTTC	CASSTTDPLAGAQETQYF
TRBJ1-1	NA	NA	14	TRBV28	TGTGCCAGCAGTTTATATCAGGGGAACACTGAAGCTTTCTTT	CASSLYQGNTEAFF
TRBJ2-2	NA	TRBD2	15	TRBV25-1	TGTGCCAGCAGCAAGCTAGCGGGAAACACCGGGGAGCTGTTTTTT	CASSKLAGNTGELFF
TRBJ2-5	NA	TRBD2	15	TRBV19	TGTGCCAGTAATTATGCGGGGGGATCAGAAGAGACCCAGTACTTC	CASNYAGGSEETQYF
TRBJ1-2	NA	NA	15	TRBV29-1	TGCAGCGTTGAAGTGCGGGCCGGAGCTAACTATGGCTACACCTTC	CSVEVRAGANYGYTF
TRBJ2-1	NA	NA	14	TRBV2	TGTGCCAGCGAGACTCTAAGCTCCTACAATGAGCAGTTCTTC	CASETLSSYNEQFF
TRBJ2-7	NA	NA	15	TRBV5-6	TGTGCCAGCAGCTTGGACCCAGGGCCAACCTACGAGCAGTACTTC	CASSLDPGPTYEQYF
TRBJ2-1	NA	TRBD2	16	TRBV19	TGTGCCAGTACCCTAGCGGGCTATAGCTCCTACAATGAGCAGTTCTTC	CASTLAGYSSYNEQFF
TRBJ1-1	NA	NA	12	TRBV27	TGTGCCAGTAACAGGGTGAACACTGAAGCTTTCTTT	CASNRVNTEAFF
TRBJ2-1	NA	TRBD2	15	TRBV19	TGTGCCAGTAGTATTTCACTAGCGGATTACAATGAGCAGTTCTTC	CASSISLADYNEQFF
TRBJ2-2	NA	TRBD1	17	TRBV24-1	TGTGCCACCAGTGGCGACTTTCCGGGACAGGGGGACGGGGAGCTGTTTTTT	CATSGDFPGQGDGELFF
TRBJ1-1	NA	NA	15	TRBV27	TGTGCCAGCAGTTTAACAGGGACTATGAACACTGAAGCTTTCTTT	CASSLTGTMNTEAFF
TRBJ2-7	NA	TRBD1	13	TRBV6-5	TGTGCCAGTACGATAGGGGGCAACTTCGAGCGGTACTTC	CASTIGGNFERYF
TRBJ2-1	NA	NA	11	TRBV27	TGTGCAGCAGGGGTTCGTAATGAGCAGTTCTTC	CAAGVRNEQFF
TRBJ2-5	NA	NA	12	TRBV6-2/TRBV6-3	TGTGCCAGCAGTTCCTCACACGAGACCCAGTACTTC	CASSSSHETQYF
TRBJ1-1	NA	NA	14	TRBV6-2/TRBV6-3	TGTGCCAGCAGTTACTCGATTGGAGGGACTGAAGCTTTCTTT	CASSYSIGGTEAFF
TRBJ2-3	NA	NA	12	TRBV5-4	TGTGCCGTGGGGGCGGGGGCAGATACGCAGTATTTT	CAVGAGADTQYF
TRBJ2-2	NA	NA	14	TRBV19	TGTGCCAGTAGTATAGCAGGGGCTGTCGGGGAGCTGTTTTTT	CASSIAGAVGELFF
TRBJ1-4	NA	NA	14	TRBV2	TGTGCCAGCAGAGAGGGATCCCTAAATGAAAAACTGTTTTTT	CASREGSLNEKLFF
TRBJ2-1	NA	NA	15	TRBV4-2	TGTGCCAGCAGCCAAGAATGGGGGCCCTACAATGAGCAGTTCTTC	CASSQEWGPYNEQFF
TRBJ2-1	NA	NA	16	TRBV5-4	TGTGCCAGCAGCTTCGGTCGGGGGGCCTTTTCAACCCCCCAGTTCTTC	CASSFGRGAFSTPQFF
TRBJ2-7	NA	NA	16	TRBV5-1	TGCGCCAGCAGCTTGGATTTGGACAGAGGCTCCTACGAGCAGTACTTC	CASSLDLDRGSYEQYF
TRBJ2-1	NA	NA	13	TRBV27	TGTGCCAGCAGTTTGGTCAGGTCCGGTGAGCAGTTCTTC	CASSLVRSGEQFF